This T cell receptor beta chain emerged from a study of identical twins. This clonotype was recorded many times. What it binds is not known. Germline V gives CDR1 PRHDT, CDR2 FYEKMQ (reference sequence). With V trimmed by 5 bases and J by 3 bases, 7 bases remained unmatched. This CDR3 has 14 amino acids. Via MiXCR, TCRdb re-called the 5' RACE reads, giving one row per CDR3 protein. The sample shows approximately 620,000 distinct CDR3 sequences, over 8.5% of them seen only once. General study findings and limits: Beta out-of-frame twin sharing showed a weaker excess. Without tracking the same donors, conclusions rested on cross-sectional statistical analysis.

The data also belong to a second study, concerning yellow fever vaccine responses in identical twins.

The sequence was obtained from a woman under 30 in good health. Sequencing was done on a sample of PBMCs. The rearrangement uses TRBV13 and TRBJ2-7; TRBD1 aligns across 7 bases. CDR3 bases: TGTGCCAGCAGCCGGGACAGTGGGGTCTACGAGCAGTACTTC. It is translated as CASSRDSGVYEQYF.